The entry that follows covers one T cell receptor (beta chain) sequence. Its matching antigen is unknown. This PCR relied on a set of 60 Vbeta primers and 13 Jbeta primers. Sequencing used immunoSEQ multiplex PCR; TCRdb keeps in-frame clones, though not all of them. The sample has about 43,000 clones; around 62% are singletons. These data are taken from a study of cytomegalovirus exposure and HLA in healthy donors. Points from the study as a whole: Fewer N-insertions than the 666-donor mean were reportedly shown by an Asian-associated ancestry cluster in a later analysis.

In germline, CDR1 is SGHVS, CDR2 FNYEAQ. The trim removed 7 bases at V and 2 bases at J, leaving 19 bases unmatched. The length of the CDR3 is 21 residues. The chain has TRBV7-6 and TRBJ2-1, with 14 bases that match TRBD2. This sequence was found in a human donor in good health. The specimen was PBMCs. CDR3 residues: CASTFGGLTSGGALAYNEQFF. In DNA form, the CDR3 reads TGTGCCAGCACTTTCGGTGGGCTGACTAGCGGGGGGGCCTTGGCCTACAATGAGCAGTTCTTC.